The T cell receptor beta chain under discussion was sequenced for a study of molecular identifiers for immune sequencing clone quantification. The CDR3 contains 14 residues. Germline assignment: CDR1 MDHEN and CDR2 SYDVKM. With 5 bases removed from V and 9 bases from J, the gap between germline ends came to 16 bases. TCRdb re-derived calls from the PCR reads in MiXCR, one entry per CDR3 protein. The table records 600,000 to 650,000 distinct CDR3 sequences, around 20% of them present only once. Sorting selected naive CD8 T cells with a CD8+CD4-CCR7+CD45RA+ phenotype. V and J are TRBV28 and TRBJ1-4; no clear D. Sequencing was done on a sample of naive CD8+ T cells from blood, with Jurkat cell RNA spiked in. Subset of the sample: FACS-sorted CD8+CD4-CCR7+CD45RA+ naive T cells. The TCR sequence derives from a human donor in good health. Some libraries in this study had Jurkat cell RNA spiked in. CDR3 in DNA: TGTGCCAGCAGTCCTGGTTCCCACTTAAAAAAACTGTTTTTT. Protein sequence: CASSPGSHLKKLFF.